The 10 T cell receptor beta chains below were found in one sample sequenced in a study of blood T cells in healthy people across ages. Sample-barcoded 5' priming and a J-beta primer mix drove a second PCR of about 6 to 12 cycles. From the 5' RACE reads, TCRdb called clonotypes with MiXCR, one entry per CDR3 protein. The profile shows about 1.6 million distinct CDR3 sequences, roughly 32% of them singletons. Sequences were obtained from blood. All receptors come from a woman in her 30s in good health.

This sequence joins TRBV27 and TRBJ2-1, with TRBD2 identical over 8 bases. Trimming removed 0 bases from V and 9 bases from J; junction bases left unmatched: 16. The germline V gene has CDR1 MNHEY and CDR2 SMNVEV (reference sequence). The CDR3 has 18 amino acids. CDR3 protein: CASSLSPLPGLVIGEQFF. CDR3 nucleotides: TGTGCCAGCAGTTTATCCCCTCTCCCGGGACTAGTTATTGGTGAGCAGTTCTTC.

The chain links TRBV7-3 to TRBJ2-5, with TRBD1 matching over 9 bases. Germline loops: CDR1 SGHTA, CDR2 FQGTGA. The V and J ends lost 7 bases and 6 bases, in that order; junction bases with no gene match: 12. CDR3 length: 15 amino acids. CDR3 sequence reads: CASNVSGTGMKTQYF. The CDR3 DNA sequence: TGTGCCAGCAACGTGTCCGGGACAGGGATGAAGACCCAGTACTTC. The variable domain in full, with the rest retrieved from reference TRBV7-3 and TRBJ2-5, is GAGVSQTPSNKVTEKGKYVELRCDPISGHTALYWYRQSLGQGPEFLIYFQGTGAADDSGLPNDRFFAVRPEGSVSTLKIQRTERGDSAVYLCASNVSGTGMKTQYFGPGTRLLVL.

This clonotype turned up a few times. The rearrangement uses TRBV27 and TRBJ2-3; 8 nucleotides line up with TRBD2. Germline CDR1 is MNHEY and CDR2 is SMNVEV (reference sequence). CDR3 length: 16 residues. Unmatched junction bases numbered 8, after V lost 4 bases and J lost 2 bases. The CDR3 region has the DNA TGTGCCAGCAGTTCCCGACTAGCGTATTTCACAGATACGCAGTATTTT. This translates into CASSSRLAYFTDTQYF.

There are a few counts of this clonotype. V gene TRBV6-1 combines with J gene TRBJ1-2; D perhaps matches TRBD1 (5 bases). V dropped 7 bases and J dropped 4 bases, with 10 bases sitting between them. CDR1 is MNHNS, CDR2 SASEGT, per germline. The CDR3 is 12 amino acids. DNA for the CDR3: TGTGCCAGCAACTACCAGGGCTATGGCTACACCTTC. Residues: CASNYQGYGYTF.

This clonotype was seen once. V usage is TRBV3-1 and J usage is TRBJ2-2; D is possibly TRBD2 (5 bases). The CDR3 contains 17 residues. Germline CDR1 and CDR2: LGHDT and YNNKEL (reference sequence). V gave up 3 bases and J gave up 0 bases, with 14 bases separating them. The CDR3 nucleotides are TGTGCCAGCAGCCACCCTGTAGGAGGCACGAACACCGGGGAGCTGTTTTTT. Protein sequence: CASSHPVGGTNTGELFF.

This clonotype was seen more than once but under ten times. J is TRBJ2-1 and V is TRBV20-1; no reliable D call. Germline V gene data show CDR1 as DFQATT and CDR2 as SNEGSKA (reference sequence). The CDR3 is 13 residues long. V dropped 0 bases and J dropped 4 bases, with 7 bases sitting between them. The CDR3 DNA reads TGCAGTGCTAGAGATTTAGGGTACAATGAGCAGTTCTTC. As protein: CSARDLGYNEQFF.

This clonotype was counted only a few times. The CDR3 nucleotides read TGTGCCAGTTCCAGGGAGGGTAAAGACGAGCAGTACTTC. Its translation: CASSREGKDEQYF. The chain combines TRBV2 with TRBJ2-7; 7 bases line up with TRBD2. The length of the CDR3 is 13 residues. V shed 9 bases and J 5 bases; nucleotides not matched to a gene: 10. The germline V gene encodes CDR1 SNHLY and CDR2 FYNNEI.

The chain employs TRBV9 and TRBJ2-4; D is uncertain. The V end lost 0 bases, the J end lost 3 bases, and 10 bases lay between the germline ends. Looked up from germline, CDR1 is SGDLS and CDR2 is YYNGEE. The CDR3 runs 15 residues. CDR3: CASSVAGLGKNIQYF. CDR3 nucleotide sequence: TGTGCCAGCAGCGTAGCTGGTTTGGGCAAAAACATTCAGTACTTC.

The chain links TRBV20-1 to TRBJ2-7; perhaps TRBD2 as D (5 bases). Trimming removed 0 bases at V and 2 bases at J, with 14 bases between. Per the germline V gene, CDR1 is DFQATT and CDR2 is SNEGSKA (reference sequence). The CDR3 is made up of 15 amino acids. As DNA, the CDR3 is TGCAGTGCTAGAGATCTCGGGGTTTATGCCTACGAGCAGTACTTC. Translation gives CSARDLGVYAYEQYF.

Written as DNA, the CDR3 is TGTGCCACCAGTGATTCGACTAAGCGGGGCTGGAACAATGAGCAGTTCTTC. Translation gives CATSDSTKRGWNNEQFF. The chain recombines TRBV24-1 with TRBJ2-1; 7 bases agree with TRBD2. With 2 bases clipped from V and 5 bases from J, the junction kept 11 bases outside the gene matches. CDR1 and CDR2 (germline): KGHDR, SFDVKD. This CDR3 contains 17 residues.